A single sample is the source of the 27 T cell receptor beta chains below, sequenced in a study of Ad26.COV2.S vaccination and SARS-CoV-2 variants. Treatment specified: around 19 received Ad26.COV2.S at low or high dose, single or two shots; roughly 5 received placebo; per-sample allocation not given. All samples were drawn on day 63, counting from the first vaccine or placebo injection. The data were produced by immunoSEQ multiplex PCR, yet TCRdb's version contains in-frame clones alone and is incomplete. The sample contains some 390,000 clones, 89% of which appear only once. The sample here was peripheral blood, taken in a trial of Ad26.COV2.S vaccine versus placebo. These TCRs come from a person between 18 and 65 years old who received the Ad26.COV2.S COVID-19 vaccine or a placebo.

The chain combines TRBV7-2 with TRBJ1-6; no clear D. Germline V gene data show CDR1 as SGHTA and CDR2 as FQGNSA. The CDR3 runs 13 residues. V shed 2 bases and J shed 10 bases, with 9 bases lying between them. The CDR3 spells CASSLSSESPLHF. The DNA for the CDR3 is TGTGCCAGCAGCTTAAGTTCGGAATCACCCCTCCACTTT.

The chain carries TRBV7-9 and TRBJ1-3; TRBD1 is a possible D gene (5 bases). CDR3 length equals 16 residues. Trimming removed 6 bases at V and 2 bases at J, with 17 bases between. Germline V lookup: CDR1 SEHNR, CDR2 FQNEAQ (reference sequence). The CDR3 here is CASSPREGKAGNTIYF. In DNA form, the CDR3 reads TGTGCCAGCAGTCCCCGGGAGGGGAAGGCTGGAAACACCATATATTTT.

This clone appeared a single time. The chain couples TRBV28 to TRBJ1-2, with TRBD1 as a possible D gene (5 bases). V was cut by 6 bases and J by 5 bases, with 22 bases left in between. The germline V gene encodes CDR1 MDHEN and CDR2 SYDVKM. The CDR3 extends over 16 amino acids. This chain's CDR3 is CASSSAPGLSSYGYTF. The CDR3 coding sequence is TGTGCCAGCAGCTCTGCTCCGGGACTCTCGAGTTATGGCTACACCTTC.

The gene calls are TRBV5-6 and TRBJ1-2; D gene ambiguous. Between the trimmed V and J ends, which lost 4 bases and 7 bases, there was a span of 8 bases. The length of the CDR3 is 11 residues. Germline assignment: CDR1 SGHDT and CDR2 YYEEEE. This chain's CDR3 is CASSLLGGYTF. In nucleotides, the CDR3 is TGTGCCAGCAGCCTCTTGGGTGGCTACACCTTC. Looking up the rest from reference TRBV5-6 and TRBJ1-2 gives the full variable domain: DAGVTQSPTHLIKTRGQQVTLRCSPKSGHDTVSWYQQALGQGPQFIFQYYEEEERQRGNFPDRFSGHQFPNYSSELNVNALLLGDSALYLCASSLLGGYTFGSGTRLTVV.

The CDR3 region is CASSQERAGTALGPQHF. CDR3 nucleotide sequence: TGCGCCAGCAGCCAAGAGAGAGCCGGGACAGCTTTAGGACCCCAGCATTTT. The chain links TRBV4-1 to TRBJ1-5; TRBD1 matches 7 bases. Germline V gene data show CDR1 as MGHRA and CDR2 as YSYEKL. The CDR3 is 17 residues long. Trimming at V came to 0 bases and at J to 10 bases, leaving 15 bases not matched to a gene.

This rearrangement joins TRBV7-9 to TRBJ2-5; D is ambiguous. The CDR3 is 11 residues long. CDR1 SEHNR and CDR2 FQNEAQ come from the germline V gene (reference sequence). V dropped 4 bases and J dropped 5 bases, with 5 bases sitting between them. The DNA of the CDR3 is TGTGCCAGCAGCTACGGCGAGACCCAGTACTTC. This sequence encodes CASSYGETQYF.

This sequence joins TRBV2 and TRBJ2-2, with unresolved D. Germline CDR1 reads SNHLY; CDR2 reads FYNNEI. The CDR3 covers 15 residues. The ends were cut back, 4 bases at V and 2 bases at J, with 11 bases in the middle. The CDR3 spells CASSGSMGNTGELFF. CDR3 nucleotides: TGTGCCAGCAGTGGTAGCATGGGTAACACCGGGGAGCTGTTTTTT.

The chain is built from TRBV24-1 and TRBJ2-1; 9 bases match TRBD1. CDR1 is KGHDR, CDR2 SFDVKD, per germline. Unmatched junction bases numbered 2, after V lost 7 bases and J lost 8 bases. The CDR3 is made up of 12 amino acids. The CDR3 DNA reads TGTGCCACCAGGGGGACAGGGTATGAGCAGTTCTTC. This encodes CATRGTGYEQFF.

The CDR3 sequence: CASSPSEGWSTDTQYF. The CDR3 nucleotides are TGCGCCAGCAGCCCGTCGGAGGGTTGGAGCACAGATACGCAGTATTTT. The chain links TRBV5-1 to TRBJ2-3, with a tentative D call TRBD2 (6 bases). V was cut by 4 bases and J by 0 bases, with 15 bases left in between. The CDR3 length is 16 residues. Germline CDR1 reads SGHRS; CDR2 reads YFSETQ.

A few counts support this clone. The J gene is TRBJ2-2, the V gene TRBV7-8; no clear D gene. V was trimmed by 3 bases and J by 9 bases, leaving 8 bases between them. The CDR3 runs to 12 residues. Germline CDR1 reads SGHVS; CDR2 reads FQNEAQ. CDR3 region: CASSFINRELFF. CDR3 coding DNA: TGTGCCAGCAGCTTTATTAACCGGGAGCTGTTTTTT.

In this sample, this clone turned up a few times. This rearrangement joins TRBV6-6 to TRBJ1-6; D not resolved. The V end lost 11 bases, the J end lost 6 bases, and 11 bases lay between the germline ends. CDR3 length: 12 amino acids. Germline CDR1 MNHNY, CDR2 SVGAGI (reference sequence). The CDR3 protein is CASRPLNSPLHF. The CDR3 region has the DNA TGTGCCTCCCGGCCCCTTAATTCACCCCTCCACTTT.

The V call is TRBV19, the J call TRBJ1-6; unclear D gene. Per the germline V gene, CDR1 is LNHDA and CDR2 is SQIVND (reference sequence). V was shortened by 7 bases and J by 4 bases, with 14 bases between the two germline ends. The CDR3 has 15 amino acids. The CDR3 DNA reads TGTGCCAGTAACGTCGCGGCGGGTTATAATTCACCCCTCCACTTT. Its protein is CASNVAAGYNSPLHF.

V and J are TRBV6-2 or TRBV6-3 and TRBJ2-7, with 13 bases aligning to TRBD2. The CDR3 length is 17 residues. Germline-derived CDR1 and CDR2 are MNHEY and SVGEGT. J was trimmed by 3 bases and V by 2 bases; bases with no gene match: 7. CDR3 in amino acids: CASSYDGTSGTHYEQYF. CDR3 nucleotide sequence: TGTGCCAGCAGTTACGATGGGACTAGCGGGACCCACTACGAGCAGTACTTC.

The genes are TRBV11-3 and TRBJ2-1; 10 bases fit TRBD2. The length of the CDR3 is 14 residues. J was trimmed by 7 bases and V by 4 bases; bases with no gene match: 4. Germline V lookup: CDR1 SGHNT, CDR2 YENEEA. DNA of the CDR3: TGTGCCAGCAGCTCTCTAGCGGGAGTTAATGAGCAGTTCTTC. Protein sequence: CASSSLAGVNEQFF.

This sequence joins TRBV2 and TRBJ2-1, with 9 nucleotides matching TRBD2. CDR1 is SNHLY and CDR2 is FYNNEI in the germline V gene. This CDR3 has 15 amino acids. Losses at the gene ends were 7 bases for V and 7 bases for J; bases not matched to a gene: 11. CDR3 DNA: TGTGCCAGCATGGTAATTGCGGGAGGGCAGAATGAGCAGTTCTTC. Translation: CASMVIAGGQNEQFF.

This chain uses TRBV12-5 with TRBJ2-2; tentative D call: TRBD2 (5 bases). The CDR3 consists of 16 residues. V dropped 1 base and J dropped 0 bases, with 9 bases sitting between them. CDR1 is LGHNT, CDR2 FRNRAP, per germline. CDR3 region: CASGLGTLSNTGELFF. The DNA for the CDR3 is TGTGCTAGTGGTTTGGGGACTCTTTCGAACACCGGGGAGCTGTTTTTT.

The rearrangement links TRBV7-3 to TRBJ1-1; a weak D match, TRBD1 (5 bases). The ends were cut back, 6 bases at V and 7 bases at J, with 18 bases in the middle. Germline-derived CDR1 and CDR2 are SGHTA and FQGTGA. CDR3 length equals 14 residues. DNA for the CDR3: TGTGCCAGCAGGACGGTCGGCAGGGATGATGAAGCTTTCTTT. Translation: CASRTVGRDDEAFF. Filled out from reference TRBV7-3 and TRBJ1-1, the complete variable domain reads GAGVSQTPSNKVTEKGKYVELRCDPISGHTALYWYRQSLGQGPEFLIYFQGTGAADDSGLPNDRFFAVRPEGSVSTLKIQRTERGDSAVYLCASRTVGRDDEAFFGQGTRLTVV.

V and J are TRBV5-1 and TRBJ2-2, with 11 bases aligning to TRBD2. V was clipped by 4 bases and J by 5 bases; unmatched bases: 10. The germline gives CDR1 SGHRS, CDR2 YFSETQ. This CDR3 has 17 amino acids. The CDR3 DNA follows: TGCGCCAGCAGCGGGACCCTAGCGGGAGGAAATACCGGGGAGCTGTTTTTT. This translates into CASSGTLAGGNTGELFF.

This clone was found once. V and J are TRBV4-3 and TRBJ2-1, with TRBD1 matching over 7 bases. J gave up 6 bases and V 4 bases, and 9 bases lay outside the gene matches. This CDR3 is 15 amino acids long. CDR1 LGHNA and CDR2 YSLEER come from the germline V gene. CDR3: CASSLSTGFANEQFF. The CDR3 DNA reads TGCGCCAGCAGCCTCTCGACAGGGTTTGCCAATGAGCAGTTCTTC.

This chain connects TRBV19 to TRBJ1-1; D is perhaps TRBD1 (5 bases). V was shortened by 0 bases and J by 3 bases, with 8 bases between the two germline ends. This CDR3 contains 14 residues. Per the germline V gene, CDR1 is LNHDA and CDR2 is SQIVND (reference sequence). This chain's CDR3 is CASSIDDSHTEAFF. As DNA, the CDR3 is TGTGCCAGTAGTATAGACGACAGCCACACTGAAGCTTTCTTT.

The chain has TRBV11-2 and TRBJ2-7; 11 bases are a match to TRBD2. Germline trimming cut 3 bases from V and 4 bases from J; bases unmatched to any gene: 8. The length of the CDR3 is 16 residues. Germline V gives CDR1 SGHAT, CDR2 FQNNGV. The CDR3 sequence: CASSFTSGSSGYEQYF. CDR3 in DNA: TGTGCCAGCAGCTTTACTAGCGGGAGTTCAGGGTACGAGCAGTACTTC.

V and J are TRBV7-3 and TRBJ2-3; tentatively, D is TRBD1 (5 bases). Per the germline V gene, CDR1 is SGHTA and CDR2 is FQGTGA. This CDR3 is built from 15 residues. Trimming pared 5 bases from V and 3 bases from J, leaving 15 bases between. The CDR3 spells CASSAAAGYTDTQYF. As DNA, the CDR3 is TGTGCCAGCAGCGCGGCGGCAGGGTATACAGATACGCAGTATTTT. Complete variable domain (other parts from reference TRBV7-3 and TRBJ2-3): GAGVSQTPSNKVTEKGKYVELRCDPISGHTALYWYRQSLGQGPEFLIYFQGTGAADDSGLPNDRFFAVRPEGSVSTLKIQRTERGDSAVYLCASSAAAGYTDTQYFGPGTRLTVL.

This chain links TRBV12-5 with TRBJ1-2; D unresolved. Germline lookup yields CDR1 LGHNT and CDR2 FRNRAP. This CDR3 spans 14 amino acids. The V and J ends lost 7 bases and 4 bases respectively, with 16 bases between them. The CDR3 sequence: CASANFLGIYGYTF. The CDR3, as DNA: TGTGCTAGTGCCAACTTTTTAGGGATCTATGGCTACACCTTC.

The V gene is TRBV18, the J gene TRBJ2-1, with a possible D match to TRBD1 (6 bases). The CDR3 spans 20 residues. Per the germline V gene, CDR1 is KGHSH and CDR2 is LQKENI. Trimming took off 0 bases at V and 0 bases at J, with 21 bases between the two ends. The CDR3 sequence is CASSPPNRAQSKSSYNEQFF. The CDR3 DNA follows: TGTGCCAGCTCACCACCGAACAGGGCGCAATCTAAGAGCTCCTACAATGAGCAGTTCTTC. The full variable domain, rest sourced from reference TRBV18 and TRBJ2-1, is NAGVMQNPRHLVRRRGQEARLRCSPMKGHSHVYWYRQLPEEGLKFMVYLQKENIIDESGMPKERFSAEFPKEGPSILRIQQVVRGDSAAYFCASSPPNRAQSKSSYNEQFFGPGTRLTVL.

This clone occurred a few times. The rearrangement uses TRBV7-2 and TRBJ1-6, with 8 bases that match TRBD1. Trimming cost V 6 bases and J 12 bases; bases outside gene matches: 4. This CDR3 has 12 amino acids. Germline values: CDR1 SGHTA, CDR2 FQGNSA. The CDR3 here is CASSSDRGPLHF. The CDR3 DNA sequence: TGTGCCAGCAGTTCCGACAGGGGACCCCTCCACTTT.

V usage is TRBV3-1 (or the pseudogene TRBV3-2) and J usage is TRBJ1-5; TRBD1 matches at 7 bases. The ends lost 2 bases at V and 5 bases at J; junction bases unmatched: 0. There are 13 residues in the CDR3. From germline, CDR1 is LGHDT and CDR2 YNNKEL (reference sequence). CDR3 in DNA: TGTGCCAGCAGCCAAACAGGGGATCAGCCCCAGCATTTT. This codes for CASSQTGDQPQHF.

This sequence joins TRBV4-2 and TRBJ2-3; 12 nucleotides agree with TRBD2. V lost 5 bases to trimming and J lost 0 bases; unmatched junction nucleotides: 12. The CDR3 is 19 amino acids. The germline CDR1 and CDR2 sequences are LGHNA and YNFKEQ. CDR3 sequence (DNA): TGTGCCAGCAGCGAAGGGGGGACTAGCGGGCAGACTAGCACAGATACGCAGTATTTT. It specifies CASSEGGTSGQTSTDTQYF.